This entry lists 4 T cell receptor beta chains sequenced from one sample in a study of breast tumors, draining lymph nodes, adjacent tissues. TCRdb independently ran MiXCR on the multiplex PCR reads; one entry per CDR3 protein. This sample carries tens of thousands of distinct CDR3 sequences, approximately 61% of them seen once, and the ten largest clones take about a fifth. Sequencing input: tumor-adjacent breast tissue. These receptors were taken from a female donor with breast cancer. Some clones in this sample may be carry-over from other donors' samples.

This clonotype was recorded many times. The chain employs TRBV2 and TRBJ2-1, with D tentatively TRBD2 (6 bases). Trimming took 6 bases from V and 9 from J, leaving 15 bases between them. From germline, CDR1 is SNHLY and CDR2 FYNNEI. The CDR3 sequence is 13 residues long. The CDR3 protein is CASRATTRGEQFF. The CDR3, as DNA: TGTGCCAGCAGAGCTACGACTAGGGGTGAGCAGTTCTTC.

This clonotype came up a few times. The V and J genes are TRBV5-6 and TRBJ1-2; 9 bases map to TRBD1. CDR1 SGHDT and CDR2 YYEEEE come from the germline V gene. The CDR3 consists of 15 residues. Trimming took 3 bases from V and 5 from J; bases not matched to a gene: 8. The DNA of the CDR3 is TGTGCCAGCAGCTACGGGACAGGGTCGTCTTATGGCTACACCTTC. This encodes CASSYGTGSSYGYTF.

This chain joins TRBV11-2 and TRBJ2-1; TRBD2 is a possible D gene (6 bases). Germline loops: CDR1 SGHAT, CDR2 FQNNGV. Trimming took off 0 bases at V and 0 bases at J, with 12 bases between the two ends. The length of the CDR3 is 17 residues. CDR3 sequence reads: CASSLDPSVSSYNEQFF. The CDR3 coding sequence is TGTGCCAGCAGCTTAGATCCTAGCGTCAGCTCCTACAATGAGCAGTTCTTC.

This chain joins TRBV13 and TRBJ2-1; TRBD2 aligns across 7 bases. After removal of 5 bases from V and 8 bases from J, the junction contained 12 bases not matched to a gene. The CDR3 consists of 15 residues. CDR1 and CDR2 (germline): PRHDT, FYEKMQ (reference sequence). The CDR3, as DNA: TGTGCCAGCAGCCGACCTGGGAGGGCCGGCGATGAGCAGTTCTTC. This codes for CASSRPGRAGDEQFF.